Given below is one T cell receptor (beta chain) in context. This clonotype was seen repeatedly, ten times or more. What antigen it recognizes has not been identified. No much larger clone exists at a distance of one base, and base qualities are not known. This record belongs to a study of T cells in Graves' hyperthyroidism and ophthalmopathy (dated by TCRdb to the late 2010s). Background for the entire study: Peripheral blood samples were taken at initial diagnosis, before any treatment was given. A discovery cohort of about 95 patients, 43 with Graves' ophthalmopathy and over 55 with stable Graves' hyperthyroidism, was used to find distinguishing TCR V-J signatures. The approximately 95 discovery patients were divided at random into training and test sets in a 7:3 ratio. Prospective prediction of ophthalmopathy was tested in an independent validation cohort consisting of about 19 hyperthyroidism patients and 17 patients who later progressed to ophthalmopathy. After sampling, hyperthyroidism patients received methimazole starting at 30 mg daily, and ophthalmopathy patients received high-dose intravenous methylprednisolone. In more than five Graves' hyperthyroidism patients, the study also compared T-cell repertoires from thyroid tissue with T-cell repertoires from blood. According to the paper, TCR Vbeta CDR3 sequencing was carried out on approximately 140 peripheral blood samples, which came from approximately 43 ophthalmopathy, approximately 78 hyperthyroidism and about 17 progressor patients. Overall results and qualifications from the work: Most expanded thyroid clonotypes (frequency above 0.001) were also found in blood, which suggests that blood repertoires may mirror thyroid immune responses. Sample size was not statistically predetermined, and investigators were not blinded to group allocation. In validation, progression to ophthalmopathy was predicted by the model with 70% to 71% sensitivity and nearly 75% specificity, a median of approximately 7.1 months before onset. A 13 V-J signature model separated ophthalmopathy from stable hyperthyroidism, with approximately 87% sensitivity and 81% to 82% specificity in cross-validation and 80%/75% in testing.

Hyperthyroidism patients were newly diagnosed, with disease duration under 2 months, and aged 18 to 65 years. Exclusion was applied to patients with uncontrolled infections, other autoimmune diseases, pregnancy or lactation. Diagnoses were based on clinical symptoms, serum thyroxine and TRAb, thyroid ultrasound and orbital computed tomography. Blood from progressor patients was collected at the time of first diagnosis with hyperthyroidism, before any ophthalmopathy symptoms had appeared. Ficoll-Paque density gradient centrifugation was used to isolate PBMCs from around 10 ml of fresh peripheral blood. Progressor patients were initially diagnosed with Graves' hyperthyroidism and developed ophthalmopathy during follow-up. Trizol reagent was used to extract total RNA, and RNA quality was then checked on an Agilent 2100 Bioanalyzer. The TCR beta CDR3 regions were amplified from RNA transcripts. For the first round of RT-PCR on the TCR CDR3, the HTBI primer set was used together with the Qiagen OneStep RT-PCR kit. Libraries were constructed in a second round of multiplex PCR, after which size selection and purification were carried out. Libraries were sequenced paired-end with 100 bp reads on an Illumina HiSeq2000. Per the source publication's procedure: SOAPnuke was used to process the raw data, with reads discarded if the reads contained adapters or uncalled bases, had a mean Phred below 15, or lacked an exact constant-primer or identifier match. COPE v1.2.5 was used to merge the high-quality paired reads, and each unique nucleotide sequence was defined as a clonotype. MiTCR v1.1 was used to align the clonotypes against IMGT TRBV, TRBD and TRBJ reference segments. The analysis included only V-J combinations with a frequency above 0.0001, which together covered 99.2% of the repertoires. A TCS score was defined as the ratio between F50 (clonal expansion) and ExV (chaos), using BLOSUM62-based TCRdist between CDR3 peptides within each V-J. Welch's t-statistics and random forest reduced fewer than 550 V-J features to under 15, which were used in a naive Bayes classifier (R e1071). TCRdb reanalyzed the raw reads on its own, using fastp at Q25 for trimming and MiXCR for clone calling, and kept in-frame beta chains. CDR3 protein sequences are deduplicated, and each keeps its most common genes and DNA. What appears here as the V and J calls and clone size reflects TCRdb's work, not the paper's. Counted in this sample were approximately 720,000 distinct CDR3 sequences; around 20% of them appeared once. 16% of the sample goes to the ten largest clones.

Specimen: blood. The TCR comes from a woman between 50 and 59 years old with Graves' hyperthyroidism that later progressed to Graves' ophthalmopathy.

The encoded CDR3 is CASSLRGLAGDRTDTQYF. The DNA sequence follows: TGCGCCAGCAGCTTGAGGGGACTAGCGGGTGACCGCACAGATACGCAGTATTTT. Here the chain combines TRBV5-1 and TRBJ2-3; 12 nucleotides in the junction match TRBD2. CDR1 SGHRS and CDR2 YFSETQ were looked up in the germline V gene. The CDR3 measures 18 amino acids from cysteine to phenylalanine. Just the 54-base CDR3 DNA is kept, in frame starting at base 1. V and J are trimmed by 1 base and 1 base, and the gene matches miss 7 bases of the junction.